The entry below gives a single TCR beta chain sequence along with its context. The CDR3 length is 13 residues. The germline V and J ends were trimmed by 7 bases and 9 bases, with 14 bases remaining between them. Per germline, CDR1 SGHRS and CDR2 YFSETQ. The sample is drawn from a study of shared clonotypes between healthy human individuals. Method: immunoSEQ multiplex PCR; TCRdb's copy keeps in-frame clones and lacks some. Counted here are some 2,000,000 clones, around 95% occurring once; the ten biggest clones make up less than 0.15%. J is TRBJ1-6 and V is TRBV5-1; D is unclear. The sequenced sample consisted of naive CD4+ T cells sorted from blood. Regarding subset: CD45RA+ positively selected. The TCR originated in a man aged 18 to 30 in good health. The CDR3 bases are TGCGCCAGCTGTGCGGGAGAATCTTCACCCCTCCACTTT. Translated: CASCAGESSPLHF.